What follows describes a single TCR beta chain. Its matching antigen is unknown. V was clipped by 4 bases and J by 4 bases; unmatched bases: 7. Per germline, CDR1 SGHNT and CDR2 YYREEE (reference sequence). CDR3 length: 15 residues. 60 Vbeta and 13 Jbeta primers were used in PCR. The repertoire was sequenced with immunoSEQ multiplex PCR; TCRdb's copy has only in-frame clones and lacks some. The sample has approximately 100,000 clones; roughly 77% are singletons. This sample is part of a study of cytomegalovirus exposure and HLA in healthy donors. Study-wide results and limits: The investigators catalogued 150 to 200 TCR beta chains as cytomegalovirus-associated. Most observed TCR sequences were rare, whereas some public TCRs were detected in many donors. A later analysis linked a missense DCLRE1C variant to TCR beta V- and J-gene trimming.

The chain carries TRBV5-4 and TRBJ2-5, with 10 bases identical to TRBD2. Sequenced input: PBMCs. The clonotype originates from a woman in her forties or fifties in good health and CMV-seropositive. The CDR3 DNA reads as TGTGCCAGCAGCACCTTACTAGCGGGGTCAGAGACCCAGTACTTC. Its translation is CASSTLLAGSETQYF.